The 26 T cell receptor beta chains given below trace back to one sample, sequenced in a study of T cells after yellow fever vaccination. TCRdb reprocessed the 5' RACE reads with MiXCR, giving one entry per CDR3 protein. This table has about 320,000 distinct CDR3 sequences, roughly an eighth appearing once. This specimen was CD4+ T cells sorted from PBMCs, taken 15 days after the yellow fever booster vaccination. These receptors were collected from a man between 18 and 29 years old who received the YFV17D yellow fever vaccine.

The chain carries TRBV5-6 and TRBJ2-5; 8 positions agree with TRBD1. This CDR3 contains 15 residues. Germline CDR1 reads SGHDT; CDR2 reads YYEEEE. After removal of 0 bases from V and 3 bases from J, the junction contained 4 bases not matched to a gene. The CDR3 spells CASSLVDRVEETQYF. The CDR3 DNA follows: TGTGCCAGCAGCTTGGTGGACAGGGTGGAAGAGACCCAGTACTTC.

This clonotype was counted at least ten times. This rearrangement joins TRBV6-2 or TRBV6-3 to TRBJ2-3, with 8 bases identical to TRBD2. CDR1 and CDR2 from the germline V gene are MNHEY and SVGEGT. V lost 6 bases and J lost 1; bases outside the gene matches: 6. This CDR3 is built from 15 residues. CDR3 protein: CASRPRGAGTDTQYF. The CDR3 DNA sequence: TGTGCCAGCAGGCCGCGGGGGGCAGGCACAGATACGCAGTATTTT.

This clonotype was counted only a few times. This rearrangement joins TRBV12-3 or TRBV12-4 to TRBJ2-7, with D hard to call. V lost 6 bases and J 2 bases, leaving 11 bases between the germline ends. The CDR3 totals 13 residues. CDR3 region: CASSPLPAYEQYF. DNA of the CDR3: TGTGCCAGCAGCCCTCTCCCGGCCTACGAGCAGTACTTC.

This clonotype was detected many times. The chain links TRBV20-1 to TRBJ2-1; a weak D match, TRBD1 (5 bases). Trimming took 0 bases from V and 9 from J, leaving 12 bases between them. Germline lookup yields CDR1 DFQATT and CDR2 SNEGSKA (reference sequence). This CDR3 spans 13 amino acids. The CDR3 region is CSARDPPQGEQFF. The CDR3 DNA reads TGCAGTGCTAGAGACCCCCCCCAGGGTGAGCAGTTCTTC.

The table lists this clonotype with a few counts. The chain has TRBV10-3 and TRBJ2-5; a weak D match, TRBD1 (5 bases). Germline V lookup: CDR1 ENHRY, CDR2 SYGVKD. Trimming stripped 7 bases from V and 5 bases from J, with 14 bases between. The CDR3 consists of 13 residues. Here the CDR3 DNA reads TGTGCCATCAAGGCAGGGAAGGCGGAGACCCAGTACTTC. It specifies CAIKAGKAETQYF.

The chain employs TRBV11-2 and TRBJ2-1, with D uncertain. The V gene's germline CDR1 is SGHAT and CDR2 FQNNGV. V dropped 3 bases and J dropped 7 bases, with 7 bases sitting between them. The CDR3 extends over 12 amino acids. As DNA, the CDR3 is TGTGCCAGCAGCTTCGCAGATAATGAGCAGTTCTTC. As protein: CASSFADNEQFF.

CDR3 nucleotide sequence: TGTGCCAGCAGGAAAGACAGCCGCAAGGGTGAAGCTTTCTTT. It codes for CASRKDSRKGEAFF. This rearrangement joins TRBV6-5 to TRBJ1-1, with D perhaps matching TRBD1 (5 bases). Germline CDR1 and CDR2: MNHEY and SVGAGI. CDR3 length: 14 residues. V was pared by 6 bases and J by 7 bases, with 18 bases between.

The gene calls are TRBV5-1 and TRBJ2-5, with D possibly matching TRBD1 (6 bases). The CDR3 consists of 12 residues. Trimming pared 3 bases from V and 9 bases from J, leaving 12 bases between. CDR1 is SGHRS, CDR2 YFSETQ, per germline. The CDR3 region is CASSSDRLAQYF. CDR3 sequence (DNA): TGCGCCAGCAGCTCGGACAGACTCGCCCAGTACTTC.

This chain's CDR3 is CASSRTAGGDDYGYTF. CDR3 coding DNA: TGTGCCAGCAGCCGAACCGCGGGGGGCGATGACTATGGCTACACCTTC. The J gene is TRBJ1-2, the V gene TRBV5-4; a possible D gene is TRBD1 (6 bases). Germline V gene sequence: CDR1 SGHNT, CDR2 YYREEE (reference sequence). The CDR3 covers 16 residues. V lost 4 bases and J lost 3, with 19 bases in between.

The gene calls are TRBV4-2 and TRBJ1-4; TRBD1 matches at 7 bases. Germline V CDR1 and CDR2: LGHNA, YNFKEQ. J was trimmed by 7 bases and V by 0 bases; bases with no gene match: 5. This CDR3 spans 15 amino acids. The DNA of the CDR3 is TGTGCCAGCAGCCAAGAAAAGGGGGCGCGTGAAAAACTGTTTTTT. This encodes CASSQEKGAREKLFF.

The sample holds a few counts of this clonotype. V gene TRBV5-1 combines with J gene TRBJ1-1, with 12 bases identical to TRBD1. The junction had 9 bases not matched to a gene; V was cut back by 3 bases and J by 6 bases. CDR1 and CDR2 from the germline V gene are SGHRS and YFSETQ. This CDR3 spans 16 amino acids. CDR3 amino acids: CASSWTGTGGSAEAFF. The DNA of the CDR3 is TGCGCCAGCAGCTGGACCGGGACAGGGGGCTCGGCTGAAGCTTTCTTT. The full variable domain, with the rest looked up from reference TRBV5-1 and TRBJ1-1, is KAGVTQTPRYLIKTRGQQVTLSCSPISGHRSVSWYQQTPGQGLQFLFEYFSETQRNKGNFPGRFSGRQFSNSRSEMNVSTLELGDSALYLCASSWTGTGGSAEAFFGQGTRLTVV.

This clonotype was seen only a few times. This chain uses TRBV3-1 with TRBJ1-5; D unclear. V was clipped by 1 base and J by 7 bases, with 5 bases between them. The CDR3 is made up of 12 amino acids. Germline CDR1 LGHDT, CDR2 YNNKEL (reference sequence). CDR3 sequence: CASSQGFQPQHF. The CDR3 bases are TGTGCCAGCAGCCAAGGGTTCCAGCCCCAGCATTTT.

The genes are TRBV4-2 and TRBJ2-1; no firm D call. Germline CDR1 and CDR2: LGHNA and YNFKEQ. V was shortened by 0 bases and J by 1 base, with 10 bases between the two germline ends. This CDR3 spans 16 amino acids. The CDR3 bases are TGTGCCAGCAGCCAAGAAGGTAGCTATTCCTACAATGAGCAGTTCTTC. Translated, it gives CASSQEGSYSYNEQFF.

This clonotype was observed at least ten times. This chain links TRBV7-2 with TRBJ2-3, with D possibly TRBD1 on 5 matching bases. Per germline, CDR1 SGHTA and CDR2 FQGNSA. Trimming pared 8 bases from V and 0 bases from J, leaving 9 bases between. The CDR3 covers 13 residues. The CDR3 DNA sequence: TGTGCCAGCTGTGGACAAAGCACAGATACGCAGTATTTT. It translates to CASCGQSTDTQYF.

The sample holds a few counts of this clonotype. The chain recombines TRBV12-3 or TRBV12-4 with TRBJ2-6; no firm D call. V was trimmed by 3 bases and J by 0 bases, leaving 6 bases between them. The length of the CDR3 is 15 residues. CDR3 coding DNA: TGTGCCAGCAGTTTGTGGTTCTCTGGGGCCAACGTCCTGACTTTC. It specifies CASSLWFSGANVLTF.

This clonotype was counted a few times. CDR3 amino acids: CSASSPTGYGYTF. The DNA for the CDR3 is TGCAGTGCTAGCTCACCCACGGGCTATGGCTACACCTTC. The rearrangement joins TRBV20-1 to TRBJ1-2; D is ambiguous. V lost 3 bases and J 4 bases, leaving 12 bases between the germline ends. The CDR3 has 13 amino acids. CDR1 and CDR2 from the germline V gene are DFQATT and SNEGSKA (reference sequence).

V usage is TRBV5-5 and J usage is TRBJ2-5; 11 positions agree with TRBD1. The CDR3 has 15 residues. Germline V gives CDR1 SGHKS, CDR2 YYEKEE (reference sequence). The V gene end was trimmed by 0 bases and the J gene end by 4 bases; junction bases not matched to a gene: 2. Here the CDR3 DNA reads TGTGCCAGCAGCTTGGGGACAGGGGGCTCAGAGACCCAGTACTTC. It translates to CASSLGTGGSETQYF. The entire variable domain, with the rest obtained from reference TRBV5-5 and TRBJ2-5, is as follows: DAGVTQSPTHLIKTRGQQVTLRCSPISGHKSVSWYQQVLGQGPQFIFQYYEKEERGRGNFPDRFSARQFPNYSSELNVNALLLGDSALYLCASSLGTGGSETQYFGPGTRLLVL.

V usage is TRBV18 and J usage is TRBJ2-5, with 14 bases matching TRBD2. There are 18 residues in the CDR3. CDR1 is KGHSH, CDR2 LQKENI, per germline. The ends lost 2 bases at V and 0 bases at J; junction bases unmatched: 5. CDR3: CASSPWRTSGGNQETQYF. The CDR3 nucleotides are TGTGCCAGCTCACCATGGAGGACTAGCGGGGGGAACCAAGAGACCCAGTACTTC. The complete variable domain, with remaining parts taken from reference TRBV18 and TRBJ2-5, reads NAGVMQNPRHLVRRRGQEARLRCSPMKGHSHVYWYRQLPEEGLKFMVYLQKENIIDESGMPKERFSAEFPKEGPSILRIQQVVRGDSAAYFCASSPWRTSGGNQETQYFGPGTRLLVL.

This clonotype was picked up a small number of times. V usage is TRBV24-1 and J usage is TRBJ2-3; weak D call: TRBD2 (5 bases). CDR1 is KGHDR, CDR2 SFDVKD, per germline. V lost 0 bases to trimming and J lost 5 bases, with 11 bases between them. This CDR3 comprises 15 residues. This chain's CDR3 is CATSDLQDGVDTQYF. The CDR3 DNA sequence: TGTGCCACCAGTGATTTGCAAGACGGGGTAGATACGCAGTATTTT.

This clonotype has more than one count but fewer than ten. The J gene is TRBJ1-3, the V gene TRBV7-2; 8 nucleotides line up with TRBD1. This CDR3 has 18 residues. Germline V gene lookup returns CDR1 SGHTA and CDR2 FQGNSA. J gave up 1 base and V 3 bases, and 11 bases lay outside the gene matches. CDR3 in DNA: TGTGCCAGCAGCTTTTACGGGTCCAGGGGGCTTTCTGGAAACACCATATATTTT. This sequence encodes CASSFYGSRGLSGNTIYF.

The chain recombines TRBV7-2 with TRBJ1-2; 8 bases are shared with TRBD1. V dropped 5 bases and J dropped 3; count of bases not matched to a gene: 14. The length of the CDR3 is 17 residues. Germline CDR1 and CDR2: SGHTA and FQGNSA. The CDR3 DNA follows: TGTGCCAGCAGCCTCCGGACAGGGACGGGAGAGTACTATGGCTACACCTTC. Protein product: CASSLRTGTGEYYGYTF. The full variable domain, with the rest looked up from reference TRBV7-2 and TRBJ1-2, is GAGVSQSPSNKVTEKGKDVELRCDPISGHTALYWYRQSLGQGLEFLIYFQGNSAPDKSGLPSDRFSAERTGGSVSTLTIQRTQQEDSAVYLCASSLRTGTGEYYGYTFGSGTRLTVV.

V gene TRBV6-5 combines with J gene TRBJ2-7; a possible D gene is TRBD2 (6 bases). The CDR3 contains 11 residues. V dropped 2 bases and J dropped 11 bases, with 10 bases sitting between them. CDR1 is MNHEY and CDR2 is SVGAGI in the germline V gene. DNA of the CDR3: TGTGCCAGCAGTTACAGGGAGGTGAAGTACTTC. This translates into CASSYREVKYF.

This clonotype turned up a few times. This sequence joins TRBV6-2 or TRBV6-3 and TRBJ2-2; tentative D call: TRBD2 (7 bases). CDR1 is MNHEY and CDR2 is SVGEGT in the germline V gene. CDR3 length: 15 amino acids. With 7 bases removed from V and 6 bases from J, the gap between germline ends came to 18 bases. CDR3 region: CASKRAGANPGELFF. CDR3 nucleotides: TGTGCCAGCAAACGGGCGGGGGCTAACCCCGGGGAGCTGTTTTTT.

This clonotype turned up a few times. V gene TRBV7-3 combines with J gene TRBJ1-1, with D unclear. Looked up from germline, CDR1 is SGHTA and CDR2 is FQGTGA. CDR3 length equals 15 residues. Between the trimmed V and J ends, which lost 5 bases and 1 base, there was a span of 14 bases. This CDR3 reads CASSLKDGSNTEAFF. CDR3 nucleotide sequence: TGTGCCAGCAGCCTAAAGGACGGTTCGAACACTGAAGCTTTCTTT.

This clonotype was found many times. The rearrangement joins TRBV5-5 to TRBJ2-5; 7 bases are a match to TRBD2. Per the germline V gene, CDR1 is SGHKS and CDR2 is YYEKEE (reference sequence). This CDR3 is built from 14 residues. V lost 4 bases, J lost 3 bases, and 6 bases stayed unmatched. CDR3 sequence reads: CASSPGGIEETQYF. The CDR3 region has the DNA TGTGCCAGCAGCCCGGGGGGAATAGAAGAGACCCAGTACTTC.

This clonotype was found many times. The chain combines TRBV12-3 or TRBV12-4 with TRBJ2-5, with 7 bases aligning to TRBD2. The CDR3 extends over 13 amino acids. V was clipped by 4 bases and J by 4 bases; unmatched bases: 3. The CDR3 nucleotides are TGTGCCAGCAGTTCTCCGGGAGGAGAGACCCAGTACTTC. Translation: CASSSPGGETQYF.